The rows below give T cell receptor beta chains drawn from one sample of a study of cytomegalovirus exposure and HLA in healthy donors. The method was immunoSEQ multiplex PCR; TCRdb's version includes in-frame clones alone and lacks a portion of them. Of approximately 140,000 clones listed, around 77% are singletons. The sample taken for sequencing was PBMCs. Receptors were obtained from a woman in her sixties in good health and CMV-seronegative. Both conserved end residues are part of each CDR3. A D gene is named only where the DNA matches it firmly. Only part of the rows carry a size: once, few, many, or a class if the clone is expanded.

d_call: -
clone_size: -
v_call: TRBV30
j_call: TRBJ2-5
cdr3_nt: TGTGCCTGGAGTGTAGGGCTAGCACAAGAGACCCAGTACTTC
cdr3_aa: CAWSVGLAQETQYF

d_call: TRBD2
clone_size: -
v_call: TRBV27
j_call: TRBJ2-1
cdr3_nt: TGTGCCAGCAGTAGGGGACTAGCGGGTTCATACAATGAGCAGTTCTTC
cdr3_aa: CASSRGLAGSYNEQFF

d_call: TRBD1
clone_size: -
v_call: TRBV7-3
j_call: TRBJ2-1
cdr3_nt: TGTGCCAGCAGCCCTAGGACAGGGCACAATGAGCAGTTCTTC
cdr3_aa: CASSPRTGHNEQFF

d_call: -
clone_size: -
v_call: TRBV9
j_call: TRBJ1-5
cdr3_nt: TGTGCCAGCAGCGTAGGGACAGCCCCAAATCAGCCCCAGCATTTT
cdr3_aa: CASSVGTAPNQPQHF

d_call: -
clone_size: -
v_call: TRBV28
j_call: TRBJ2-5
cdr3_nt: TGTGCCAGCTCCCGAGGTAGTCGTCCGGAGACCCAGTACTTC
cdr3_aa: CASSRGSRPETQYF

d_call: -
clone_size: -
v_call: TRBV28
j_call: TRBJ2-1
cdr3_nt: TGTGCCAGCAGTTTATCAGGGTTCGGGGAGCAGTTCTTC
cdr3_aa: CASSLSGFGEQFF

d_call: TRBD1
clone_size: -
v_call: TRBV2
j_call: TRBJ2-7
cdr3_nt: TGTGCCACCCTAGGGACAGGCTCCTACGAGCAGTACTTC
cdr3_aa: CATLGTGSYEQYF

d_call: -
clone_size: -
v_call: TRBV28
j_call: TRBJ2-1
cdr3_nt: TGTGCCAGCAGTTTATTAGTGGGAGACAATGAGCAGTTCTTC
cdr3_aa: CASSLLVGDNEQFF

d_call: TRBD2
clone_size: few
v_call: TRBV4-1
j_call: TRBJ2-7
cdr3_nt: TGCGCCAGCAGCCACGACCGAAGGACTAGCGGGAACCCTTACGAGCAGTACTTC
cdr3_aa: CASSHDRRTSGNPYEQYF

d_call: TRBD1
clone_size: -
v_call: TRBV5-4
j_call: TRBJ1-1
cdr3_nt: TGTGCCAGCAGCCCGGACAGGGGGTGGTTTGGGAACACTGAAGCTTTCTTT
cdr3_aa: CASSPDRGWFGNTEAFF

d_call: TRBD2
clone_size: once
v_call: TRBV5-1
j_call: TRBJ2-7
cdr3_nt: TGCGCCAGCAGCCTCCAACCCTCTAGCGGGAGTATATCCTACGAGCAGTACTTC
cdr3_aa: CASSLQPSSGSISYEQYF

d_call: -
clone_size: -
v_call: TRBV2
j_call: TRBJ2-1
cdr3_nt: TGTGCCAGCAGATTTGGGGGGGCTCTCTACAATGAGCAGTTCTTC
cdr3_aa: CASRFGGALYNEQFF

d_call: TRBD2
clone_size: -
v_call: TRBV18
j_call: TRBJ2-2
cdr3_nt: TGTGCCAGCTCGCGCGGACTAGCGGGGCCGACCGGGGAGCTGTTTTTT
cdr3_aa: CASSRGLAGPTGELFF

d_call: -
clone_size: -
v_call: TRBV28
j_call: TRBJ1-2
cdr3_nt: TGTGCCAGCAGCCCCATAAACAGGTCAAACTATGGCTACACCTTC
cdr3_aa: CASSPINRSNYGYTF

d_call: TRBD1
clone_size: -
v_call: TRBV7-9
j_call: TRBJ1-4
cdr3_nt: TGTTCCAGCAGCCAGACGACAGGGAGTAAGACTAATGAAAAACTGTTTTTT
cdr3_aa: CSSSQTTGSKTNEKLFF

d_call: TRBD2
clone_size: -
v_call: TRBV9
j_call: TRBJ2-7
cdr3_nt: TGTGCCAGCAGCGCACAGGATCGTAGCGGGGGGGCCAACGAGCAGTACTTC
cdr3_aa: CASSAQDRSGGANEQYF

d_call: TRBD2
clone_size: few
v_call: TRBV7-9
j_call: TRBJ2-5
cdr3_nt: TGTGCCAGCAGATCAGGCGGGACTAGCGGGAGGTTGAGACAAGAGACCCAGTACTTC
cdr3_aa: CASRSGGTSGRLRQETQYF

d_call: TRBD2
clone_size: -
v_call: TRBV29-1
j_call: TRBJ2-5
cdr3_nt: TGCAGCGTTGAAGGGACTAGCTCGACCCAGTACTTC
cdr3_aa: CSVEGTSSTQYF

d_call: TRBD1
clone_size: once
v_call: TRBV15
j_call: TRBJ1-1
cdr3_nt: TGTGCCACCAGCAAAGGGACAGGGGGAACCCACGGCACTGAAGCTTTCTTT
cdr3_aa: CATSKGTGGTHGTEAFF

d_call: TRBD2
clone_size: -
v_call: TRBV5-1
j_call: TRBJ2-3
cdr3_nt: TGCGCCAGCAGCGGGTTAGCGGGGAGCACAGATACGCAGTATTTT
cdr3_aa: CASSGLAGSTDTQYF

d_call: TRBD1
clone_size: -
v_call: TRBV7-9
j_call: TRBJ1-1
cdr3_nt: TGTTCCAGCAGCTTACAGGGGACTGAAGCTTTCTTT
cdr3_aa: CSSSLQGTEAFF

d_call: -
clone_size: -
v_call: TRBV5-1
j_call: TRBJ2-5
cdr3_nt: TGCGCCAGCAGCGGGTGGACAGTGGGCCAAGAGACCCAGTACTTC
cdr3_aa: CASSGWTVGQETQYF

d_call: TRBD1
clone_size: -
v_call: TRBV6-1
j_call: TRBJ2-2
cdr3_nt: TGTGCCAGCCAGGGGGCCTCGAACACCGGGGAGCTGTTTTTT
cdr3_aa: CASQGASNTGELFF

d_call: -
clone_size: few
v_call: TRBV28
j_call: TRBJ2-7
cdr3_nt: TGTGCCAGCCGTTCCATCGAGCAGTACTTC
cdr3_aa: CASRSIEQYF

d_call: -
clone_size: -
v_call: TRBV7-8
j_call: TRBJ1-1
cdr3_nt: TGTGCCAGCAGCCTGGTACAGGGAAACACTGAAGCTTTCTTT
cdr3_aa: CASSLVQGNTEAFF

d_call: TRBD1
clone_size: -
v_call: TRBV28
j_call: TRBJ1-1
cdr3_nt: TGTGCCAGCAGTTTACCCGGGACAGGGATCAACACTGAAGCTTTCTTT
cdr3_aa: CASSLPGTGINTEAFF

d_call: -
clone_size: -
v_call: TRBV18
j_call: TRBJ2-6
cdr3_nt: TGTGCCAGCTCATCAGGGATACAAGGGAACCCCTTAGGGTCTGGGGCCAACGTCCTGACTTTC
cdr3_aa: CASSSGIQGNPLGSGANVLTF

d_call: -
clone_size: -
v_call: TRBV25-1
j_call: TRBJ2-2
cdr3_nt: TGTGCCAGCAGTGACCGACGGGAGAAGAACACCGGGGAGCTGTTTTTT
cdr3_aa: CASSDRREKNTGELFF

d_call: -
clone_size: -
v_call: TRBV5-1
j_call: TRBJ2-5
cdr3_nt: TGCGCCAGCAGCTCGACCCTCCAGGGCCCAGAGACCCAGTACTTC
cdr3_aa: CASSSTLQGPETQYF

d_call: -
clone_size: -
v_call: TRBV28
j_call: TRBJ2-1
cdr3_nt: TGTGCCAGCAGCCGAAGAGACAATCGCAATGAGCAGTTCTTC
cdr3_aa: CASSRRDNRNEQFF

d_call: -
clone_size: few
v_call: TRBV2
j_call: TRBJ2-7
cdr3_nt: TGTGCCAGCAGTCCAAGGGGGTCCCCGGGGTACGAGCAGTACTTC
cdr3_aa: CASSPRGSPGYEQYF

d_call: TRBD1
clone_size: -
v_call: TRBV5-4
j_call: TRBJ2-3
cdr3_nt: TGTGCCAGCAGCTTGACCGGGACAGGTACTAGCACAGATACGCAGTATTTT
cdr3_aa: CASSLTGTGTSTDTQYF

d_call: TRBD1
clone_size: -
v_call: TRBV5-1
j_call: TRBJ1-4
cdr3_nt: TGCGCCAGCAGCTCCGGGACAGGGGCAACTAATGAAAAACTGTTTTTT
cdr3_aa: CASSSGTGATNEKLFF

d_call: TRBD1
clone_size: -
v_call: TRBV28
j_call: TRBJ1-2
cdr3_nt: TGTGCCAGCAGATTAACCCCAGGGGGACACCATGGCTACACCTTC
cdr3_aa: CASRLTPGGHHGYTF

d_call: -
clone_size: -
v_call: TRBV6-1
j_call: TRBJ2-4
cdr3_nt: TGTGCCAGCAGTGAAGCCCGTAGAGGTGGAAACATTCAGTACTTC
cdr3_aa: CASSEARRGGNIQYF

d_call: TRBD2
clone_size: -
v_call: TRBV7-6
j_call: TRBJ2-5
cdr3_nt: TGTGCCAGCAGCTTCTTGAGCGGGGACGAGACCCAGTACTTC
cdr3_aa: CASSFLSGDETQYF

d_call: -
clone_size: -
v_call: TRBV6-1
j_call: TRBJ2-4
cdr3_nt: TGTGCCAGCAGTGAAGCGTTCGGGGGAATCAAAAACATTCAGTACTTC
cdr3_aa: CASSEAFGGIKNIQYF

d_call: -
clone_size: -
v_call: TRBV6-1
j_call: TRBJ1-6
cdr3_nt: TGTGCCAGCAGAGAAAACCCCGGACCCCTCCACTTT
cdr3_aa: CASRENPGPLHF

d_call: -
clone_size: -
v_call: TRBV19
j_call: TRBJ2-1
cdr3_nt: TGTGCCACCCGTCGGAATGAGCAGTTCTTC
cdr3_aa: CATRRNEQFF

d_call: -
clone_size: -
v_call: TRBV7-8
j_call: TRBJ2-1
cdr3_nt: TGTGCCAGCAGCGGACTTGGGTTTGAGCAGTTCTTC
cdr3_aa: CASSGLGFEQFF

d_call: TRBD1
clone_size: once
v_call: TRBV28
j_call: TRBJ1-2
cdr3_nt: TGTGCCAGCAGCCTAGGACAGGGGGCTTTGTTCGGTGGCTACACCTTC
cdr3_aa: CASSLGQGALFGGYTF

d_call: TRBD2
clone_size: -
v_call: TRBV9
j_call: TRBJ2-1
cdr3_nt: TGTGCCAGCAGCCCCCGACTAGCGGTAAGCTCCTACAATGAGCAGTTCTTC
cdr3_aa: CASSPRLAVSSYNEQFF

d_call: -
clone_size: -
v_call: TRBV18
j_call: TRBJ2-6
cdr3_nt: TGTGCCAGCCTTTCGGGACTCCATATCTCTGGGGCCAACGTCCTGACTTTC
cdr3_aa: CASLSGLHISGANVLTF

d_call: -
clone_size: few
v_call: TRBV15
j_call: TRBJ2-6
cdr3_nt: TGTGCCACCAGCTTCCCCCAGGGTGTGGGATCTGGGGCCAACGTCCTGACTTTC
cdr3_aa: CATSFPQGVGSGANVLTF

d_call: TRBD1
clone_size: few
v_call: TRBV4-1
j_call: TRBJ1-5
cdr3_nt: TGCGCCAGCAGCCTTTCAGACAGGGGTCAGCCCCAGCATTTT
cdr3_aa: CASSLSDRGQPQHF

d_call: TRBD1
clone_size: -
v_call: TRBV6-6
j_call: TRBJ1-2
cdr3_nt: TGTGCCAGCAGTTCTGGGACAGACATTAACTATGGCTACACCTTC
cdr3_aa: CASSSGTDINYGYTF

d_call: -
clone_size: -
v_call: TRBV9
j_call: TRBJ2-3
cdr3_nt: TGTGCCAGCAGCACATCCGCGGAGAGGGGGGGCGAAGCGGATTTT
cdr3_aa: CASSTSAERGGEADF

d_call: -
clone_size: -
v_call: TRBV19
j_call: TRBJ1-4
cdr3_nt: TGTGCCCGTCCCCCCGGAGCAACTAATGAAAAACTGTTTTTT
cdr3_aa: CARPPGATNEKLFF

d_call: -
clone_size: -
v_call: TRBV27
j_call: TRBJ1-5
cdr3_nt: TGTGCCAGCAGCCCTCTTGGCAGCAGGATGGAGCCCCAGCATTTT
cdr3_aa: CASSPLGSRMEPQHF

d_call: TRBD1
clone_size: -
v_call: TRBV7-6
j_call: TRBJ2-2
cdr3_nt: TGTGCCAGCAGCTTAGCACAGGGGGCGAACACCGGGGAGCTGTTTTTT
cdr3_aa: CASSLAQGANTGELFF

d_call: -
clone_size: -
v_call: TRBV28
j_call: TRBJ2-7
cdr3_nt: TGTGTCTCAGGTAAACACTCCTACGAGCAGTACTTC
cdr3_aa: CVSGKHSYEQYF

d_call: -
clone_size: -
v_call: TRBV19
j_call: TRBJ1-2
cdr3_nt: TGTGCCAGTACCGCCACAGGGACCCCCCGCTATGGCTACACCTTC
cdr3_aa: CASTATGTPRYGYTF

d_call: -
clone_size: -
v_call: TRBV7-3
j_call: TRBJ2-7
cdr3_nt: TGTGCCAGCAGCCCCGGGAGGGGGCAGACCTACGAGCAGTACTTC
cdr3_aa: CASSPGRGQTYEQYF

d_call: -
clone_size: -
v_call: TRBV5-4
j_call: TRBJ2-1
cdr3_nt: TGTGCCAGCAGTTCAGGACTAACTACCTACAATGAGCAGTTCTTC
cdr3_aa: CASSSGLTTYNEQFF

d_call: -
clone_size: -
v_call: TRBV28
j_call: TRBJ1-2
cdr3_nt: TGTGCCAGCAATAGGGGCAGCGCGGGCTACACCTTC
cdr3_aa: CASNRGSAGYTF

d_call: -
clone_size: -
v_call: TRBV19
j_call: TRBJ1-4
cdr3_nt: TGTGCCAGTAGTATGGGGCAGCCTAATGAAAAACTGTTTTTT
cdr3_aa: CASSMGQPNEKLFF

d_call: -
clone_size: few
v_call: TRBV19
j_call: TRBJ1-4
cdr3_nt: TGTGCCAGTAGCTTCCAGACAGGCCCAACTAATGAAAAACTGTTTTTT
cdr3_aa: CASSFQTGPTNEKLFF

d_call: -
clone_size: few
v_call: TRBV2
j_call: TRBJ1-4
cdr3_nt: TGTGCCAGCAACCGACTGGCAACTAATGAAAAACTGTTTTTT
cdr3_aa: CASNRLATNEKLFF

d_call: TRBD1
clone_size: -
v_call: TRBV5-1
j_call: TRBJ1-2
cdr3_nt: TGCGCCAGCAGCGCGGGACAGGGGGGAAACTATGGCTACACCTTC
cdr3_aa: CASSAGQGGNYGYTF